This TCR beta chain stems from a study of blood T cell repertoires in COVID-19 (dated by TCRdb to 2018 to 2021). Study-level background: Samples covering the acute and convalescent phases of COVID-19 were provided by collaborators in the United States, Italy and Spain. The material from the prospective study consisted of cDNA or gDNA derived from T cells, B-cell-depleted T cells, or PBMCs. The dataset comprised deeply sampled blood TCRbeta repertoires from subjects exposed to, actively infected with, or recovered from COVID-19. The repertoires were released in a freely available public database intended as a resource for research on the immune response to SARS-CoV-2. The samples were drawn from two sources: the first 160 participants of the ongoing ImmuneRACE study, and 1,254 subjects contributed by 6 global collaborators. A de-identified subject ID, COVID-19 status, age in years and sex were almost always included in the sample metadata. Where HLA class I and class II types were available, the types were taken from metadata supplied by the sample provider, not from assay-based typing.

Points the paper makes about the study in general: How much clinical and demographic metadata was included differed by source and by participant, and the metadata was provided uncurated.

The collaborating institutions used their own protocols to collect whole blood in K2EDTA tubes. For TCRbeta analysis, collaborators shipped samples as frozen whole blood, isolated PBMCs, or DNA extracted from either of those sample types. TCRbeta CDR3 regions were amplified from genomic DNA using the immunoSEQ Assay, a bias-controlled multiplex PCR. The original methods were these. Nucleated cell counts per sample were estimated from amplification of reference gene primers within the assay. Sequence reads were collapsed and filtered to measure the absolute abundance of every unique TCRbeta CDR3 rearrangement. For each sample, productive Simpson clonality was calculated as the square root of Simpson's diversity index across productive rearrangements. TCRdb obtained this table from immuneACCESS and retained in-frame rearrangements with V and J assigned. These tables miss some clones; where compared with another copy, unresolved V genes account for less than half of the shortfall, and the remainder is unexplained. V, J and clone size are taken as reported in that table, and D and trimming were inferred from the DNA itself. This sample comprises 46,000 or so clones, 75% to 90% of them detected only once. Roughly 7.4% of the sample rests with the top ten.

Its CDR3 holds 17 amino acids, cysteine through phenylalanine. Left in the record is the CDR3 DNA by itself, 51 bases read in frame from the first base. Germline trimming amounts to 4 bases on V and 4 bases on J, with 8 as the count of junction bases outside the gene matches. The germline V gene sets CDR1 to MNHNS and CDR2 to SASEGT. This clone was recorded only once. Its binding antigen is unknown. Base qualities are missing; no much larger clone stands one base away. The chain uses TRBV6-1 and TRBJ2-2, with 11 central nucleotides matching TRBD2. This clonotype originated in a man aged 50 to 59 with acute or convalescent COVID-19. Sequenced: peripheral blood. DNA sequence: TGTGCCAGCAGTGCGCTAGCGGGAGGCTGGGGCACCGGGGAGCTGTTTTTT. Translated, it reads CASSALAGGWGTGELFF.